This T cell receptor (beta chain) was captured by sequencing in a study of cytomegalovirus exposure and HLA in healthy donors. Study-level results: Cytomegalovirus status was reportedly diagnosed by the classifier with high sensitivity and specificity. Presence/absence analyses assumed roughly uniform sequencing depth across donors, which may not hold.

Healthy bone marrow donors made up the donors. V lost 9 bases and J lost 6, with 18 bases in between. Germline V gene data show CDR1 as LNHDA and CDR2 as SQIVND (reference sequence). The CDR3 spans 14 residues. With respect to this clone: Its specificity is not known.

PCR was performed using 60 Vbeta and 13 Jbeta primers. TCRdb's copy holds only in-frame clones and misses some; the assay was immunoSEQ multiplex PCR. The table shows some 90,000 clones, with under 85% occurring only once. The sequenced material came from PBMCs. This clonotype originated in a female donor in good health and CMV-seropositive. J is TRBJ2-1 and V is TRBV19; maybe TRBD2 (6 bases). The CDR3 region is CASSQVAGFNEQFF. The CDR3, as DNA: TGTGCCAGCTCCCAGGTGGCGGGGTTCAATGAGCAGTTCTTC.